Listed below are T cell receptor beta chains from one sample, sequenced in a study of CD8 T cells in Susac syndrome. TCRdb re-called the immunoSEQ multiplex PCR reads with MiXCR, one entry per CDR3 protein. The sample holds 40,000 to 60,000 distinct CDR3 sequences, roughly 93% seen once. What was sequenced was CD8+ T cells from PBMCs. The receptors come from a human donor with multiple sclerosis. The CDR3 runs from the conserved cysteine through the conserved F or W. Clone size is shown for a subset of rows, as once, few, many or a class of expanded clone.

j_call: TRBJ2-7
v_call: TRBV11-2
clone_size: .
cdr3_aa: CASSLGGWGSYEQYF

j_call: TRBJ2-2
v_call: TRBV7-6
clone_size: .
cdr3_aa: CASSARPSGGTNTGELFF

j_call: TRBJ2-1
v_call: TRBV6-2/TRBV6-3
clone_size: .
cdr3_aa: CASSNTARRGDEQFF

j_call: TRBJ1-3
v_call: TRBV3-1
clone_size: once
cdr3_aa: CASSLGQGVGLPGNTIYF

j_call: TRBJ2-7
v_call: TRBV6-5
clone_size: .
cdr3_aa: CASGVSSYEQYF

j_call: TRBJ2-2
v_call: TRBV29-1
clone_size: .
cdr3_aa: CSGVGMNTGELFF

j_call: TRBJ2-7
v_call: TRBV7-2
clone_size: .
cdr3_aa: CASSLDLAYEQYF

j_call: TRBJ1-2
v_call: TRBV9
clone_size: once
cdr3_aa: CASSAPWDRGSDGYTF

j_call: TRBJ1-1
v_call: TRBV5-5
clone_size: .
cdr3_aa: CASSLGGVREAFF

j_call: TRBJ2-5
v_call: TRBV11-2
clone_size: .
cdr3_aa: CASSSRDTATQETQYF

j_call: TRBJ2-3
v_call: TRBV6-5
clone_size: .
cdr3_aa: CASGLTGGYADTQYF

j_call: TRBJ2-1
v_call: TRBV13
clone_size: .
cdr3_aa: CASSFSSDLGKFF

j_call: TRBJ1-3
v_call: TRBV27
clone_size: few
cdr3_aa: CASSLSLSSGNTIYF

j_call: TRBJ2-1
v_call: TRBV29-1
clone_size: .
cdr3_aa: CSVLLAGVEQFF

j_call: TRBJ2-3
v_call: TRBV6-5
clone_size: .
cdr3_aa: CASRGLHLDTQYF

j_call: TRBJ1-2
v_call: TRBV7-9
clone_size: .
cdr3_aa: CASSSDGPGYTF

j_call: TRBJ2-5
v_call: TRBV4-1
clone_size: .
cdr3_aa: CASSQEGSGGPADETQYF

j_call: TRBJ1-1
v_call: TRBV19
clone_size: .
cdr3_aa: CASSAWTGRPEAFF

j_call: TRBJ1-1
v_call: TRBV5-1
clone_size: few
cdr3_aa: CASSDRTGQNTEAFF

j_call: TRBJ1-2
v_call: TRBV29-1
clone_size: .
cdr3_aa: CSFRQDHNYGYTF

j_call: TRBJ2-6
v_call: TRBV5-6
clone_size: .
cdr3_aa: CASSPRHCSGANVLTF

j_call: TRBJ2-2
v_call: TRBV6-4
clone_size: .
cdr3_aa: CASSDSLEGGELFF